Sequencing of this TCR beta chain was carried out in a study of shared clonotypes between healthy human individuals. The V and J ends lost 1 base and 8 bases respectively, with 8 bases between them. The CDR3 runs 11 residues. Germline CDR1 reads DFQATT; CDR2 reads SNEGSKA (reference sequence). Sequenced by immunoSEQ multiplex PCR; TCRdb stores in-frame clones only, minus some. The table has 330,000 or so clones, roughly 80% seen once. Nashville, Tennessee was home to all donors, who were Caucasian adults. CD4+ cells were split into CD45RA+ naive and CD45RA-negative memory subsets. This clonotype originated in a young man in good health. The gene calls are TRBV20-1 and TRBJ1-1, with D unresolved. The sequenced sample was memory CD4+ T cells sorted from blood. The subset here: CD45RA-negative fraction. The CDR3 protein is CSARGLDEAFF. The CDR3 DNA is TGCAGTGCTAGAGGCCTCGACGAAGCTTTCTTT.